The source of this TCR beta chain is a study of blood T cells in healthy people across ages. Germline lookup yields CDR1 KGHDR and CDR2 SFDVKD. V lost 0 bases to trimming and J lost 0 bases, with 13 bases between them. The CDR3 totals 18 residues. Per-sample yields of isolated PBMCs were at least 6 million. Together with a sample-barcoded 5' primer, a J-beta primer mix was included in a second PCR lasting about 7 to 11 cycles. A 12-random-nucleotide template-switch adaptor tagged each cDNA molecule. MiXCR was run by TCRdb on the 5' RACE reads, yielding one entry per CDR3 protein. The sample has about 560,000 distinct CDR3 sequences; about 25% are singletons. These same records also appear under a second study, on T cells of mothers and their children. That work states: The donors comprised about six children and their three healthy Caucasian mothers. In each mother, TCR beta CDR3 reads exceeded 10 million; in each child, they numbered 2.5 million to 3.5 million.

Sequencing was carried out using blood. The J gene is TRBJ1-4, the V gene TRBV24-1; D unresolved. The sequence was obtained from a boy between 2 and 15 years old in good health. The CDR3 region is CATSDLAVTSATNEKLFF. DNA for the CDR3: TGTGCCACCAGTGATTTGGCGGTTACCTCTGCAACTAATGAAAAACTGTTTTTT.